What follows describes a single T cell receptor beta chain. Its cognate antigen is unknown. The record originates from a study of OX40 agonist ivuxolimab in advanced cancers. Study-wide points: Among patients with partial responses at 0.1-3.0 mg/kg, clonal expansion was among the lowest.

CDR3 size: 15 residues. V shed 6 bases and J shed 0 bases, with 12 bases lying between them. The germline gives CDR1 MNHEY, CDR2 SMNVEV (reference sequence). The data were produced by immunoSEQ multiplex PCR, yet TCRdb's version contains in-frame clones alone and is incomplete. This sample has some 76,000 clones, with over 75% found just once. V is TRBV27 and J is TRBJ1-5; tentative D call: TRBD1 (5 bases). This clonotype was sampled from an adult with an advanced solid tumor such as melanoma, head and neck, liver or kidney cancer. Sequencing used CD4+ or CD8+ T cells sorted from blood, obtained in a trial of the OX40 agonist ivuxolimab. The CDR3 loop reads CASSRQPYSNQPQHF. In DNA form, the CDR3 reads TGTGCCAGCAGCCGACAGCCTTATAGCAATCAGCCCCAGCATTTT.